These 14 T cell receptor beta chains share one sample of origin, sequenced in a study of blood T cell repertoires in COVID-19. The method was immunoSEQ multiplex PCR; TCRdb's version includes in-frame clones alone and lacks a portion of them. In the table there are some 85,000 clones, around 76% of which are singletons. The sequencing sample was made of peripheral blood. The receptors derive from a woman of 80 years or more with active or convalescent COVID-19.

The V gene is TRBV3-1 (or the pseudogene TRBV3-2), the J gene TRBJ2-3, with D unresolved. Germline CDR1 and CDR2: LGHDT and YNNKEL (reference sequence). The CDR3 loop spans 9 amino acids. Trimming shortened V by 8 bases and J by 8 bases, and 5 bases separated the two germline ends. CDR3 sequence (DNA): TGTGCCAGCCCTTCTACGCAGTATTTT. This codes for CASPSTQYF.

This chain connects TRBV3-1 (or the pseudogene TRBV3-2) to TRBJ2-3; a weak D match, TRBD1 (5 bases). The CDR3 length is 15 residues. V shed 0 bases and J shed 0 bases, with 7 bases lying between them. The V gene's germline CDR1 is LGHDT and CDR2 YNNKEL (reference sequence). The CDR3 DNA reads TGTGCCAGCAGCCAAGACAGGGCTAGCACAGATACGCAGTATTTT. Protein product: CASSQDRASTDTQYF.

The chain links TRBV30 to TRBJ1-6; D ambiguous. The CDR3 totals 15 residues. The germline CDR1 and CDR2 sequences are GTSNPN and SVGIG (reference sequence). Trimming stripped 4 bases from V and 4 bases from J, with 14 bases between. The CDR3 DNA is TGTGCCTGGATCCCCGGGGAAACTTATAATTCACCCCTCCACTTT. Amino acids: CAWIPGETYNSPLHF.

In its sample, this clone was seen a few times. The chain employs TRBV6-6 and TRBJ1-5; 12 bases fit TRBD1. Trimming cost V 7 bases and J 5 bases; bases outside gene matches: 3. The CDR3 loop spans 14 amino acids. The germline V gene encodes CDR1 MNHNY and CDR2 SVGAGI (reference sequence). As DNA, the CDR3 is TGTGCCAGCACCGGGACAGGGGGCGATCAGCCCCAGCATTTT. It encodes CASTGTGGDQPQHF.

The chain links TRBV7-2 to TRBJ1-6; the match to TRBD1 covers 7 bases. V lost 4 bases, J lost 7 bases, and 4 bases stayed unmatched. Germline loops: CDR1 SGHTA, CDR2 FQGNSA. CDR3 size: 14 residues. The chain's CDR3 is CASSSGTVNSPLHF. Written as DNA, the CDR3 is TGTGCCAGCAGCTCCGGGACAGTCAATTCACCCCTCCACTTT. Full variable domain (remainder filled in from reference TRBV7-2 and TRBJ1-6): GAGVSQSPSNKVTEKGKDVELRCDPISGHTALYWYRQSLGQGLEFLIYFQGNSAPDKSGLPSDRFSAERTGGSVSTLTIQRTQQEDSAVYLCASSSGTVNSPLHFGNGTRLTVT.

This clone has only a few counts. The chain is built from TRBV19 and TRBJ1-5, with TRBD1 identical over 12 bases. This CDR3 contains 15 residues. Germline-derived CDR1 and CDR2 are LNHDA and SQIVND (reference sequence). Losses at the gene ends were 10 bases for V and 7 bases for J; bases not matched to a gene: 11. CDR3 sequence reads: CATTLGTGGRQPQHF. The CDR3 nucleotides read TGTGCCACTACCCTCGGGACAGGGGGCCGGCAGCCCCAGCATTTT. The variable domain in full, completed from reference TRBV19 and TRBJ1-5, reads DGGITQSPKYLFRKEGQNVTLSCEQNLNHDAMYWYRQDPGQGLRLIYYSQIVNDFQKGDIAEGYSVSREKKESFPLTVTSAQKNPTAFYLCATTLGTGGRQPQHFGDGTRLSIL.

The CDR3 coding sequence is TGTGCTAGTGGTTTGGTGCAGGGTTTGCCCAATCAGCCCCAGCATTTT. Translation gives CASGLVQGLPNQPQHF. The chain is built from TRBV12-5 and TRBJ1-5, with a weak D call TRBD1 (5 bases). The CDR3 covers 16 residues. Germline CDR1 and CDR2: LGHNT and FRNRAP. Trimming took off 0 bases at V and 3 bases at J, with 12 bases between the two ends.

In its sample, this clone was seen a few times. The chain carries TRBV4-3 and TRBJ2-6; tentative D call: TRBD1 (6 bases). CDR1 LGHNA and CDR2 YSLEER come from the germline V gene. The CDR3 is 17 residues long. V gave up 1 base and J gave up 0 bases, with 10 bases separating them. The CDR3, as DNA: TGCGCCAGCAGCCAAGCGGACAGCCGCTCTGGGGCCAACGTCCTGACTTTC. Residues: CASSQADSRSGANVLTF.

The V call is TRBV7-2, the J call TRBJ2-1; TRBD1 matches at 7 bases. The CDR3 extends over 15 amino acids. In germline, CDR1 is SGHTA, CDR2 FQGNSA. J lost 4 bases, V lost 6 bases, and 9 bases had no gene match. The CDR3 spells CASRARQGWYNEQFF. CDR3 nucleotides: TGTGCCAGCAGAGCAAGACAGGGATGGTACAATGAGCAGTTCTTC. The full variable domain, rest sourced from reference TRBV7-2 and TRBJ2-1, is GAGVSQSPSNKVTEKGKDVELRCDPISGHTALYWYRQSLGQGLEFLIYFQGNSAPDKSGLPSDRFSAERTGGSVSTLTIQRTQQEDSAVYLCASRARQGWYNEQFFGPGTRLTVL.

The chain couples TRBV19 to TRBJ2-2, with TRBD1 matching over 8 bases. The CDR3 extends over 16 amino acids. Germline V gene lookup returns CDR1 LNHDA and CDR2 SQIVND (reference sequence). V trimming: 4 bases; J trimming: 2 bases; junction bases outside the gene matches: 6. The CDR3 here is CASSRQGARNTGELFF. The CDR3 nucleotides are TGTGCCAGTAGTAGGCAGGGGGCGCGAAACACCGGGGAGCTGTTTTTT.

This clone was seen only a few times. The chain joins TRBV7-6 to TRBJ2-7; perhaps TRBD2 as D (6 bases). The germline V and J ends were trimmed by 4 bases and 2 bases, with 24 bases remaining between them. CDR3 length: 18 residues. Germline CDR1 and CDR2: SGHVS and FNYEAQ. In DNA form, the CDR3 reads TGTGCCAGCAGCTCCGGGGTCGGGAGCCCATCATCGCCCTACGAGCAGTACTTC. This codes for CASSSGVGSPSSPYEQYF.

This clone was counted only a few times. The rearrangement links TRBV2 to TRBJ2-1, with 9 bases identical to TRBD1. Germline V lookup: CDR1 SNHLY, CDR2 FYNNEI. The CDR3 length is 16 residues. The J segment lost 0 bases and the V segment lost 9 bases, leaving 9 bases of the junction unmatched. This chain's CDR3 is CASTLGTGSSYNEQFF. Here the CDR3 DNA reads TGTGCCAGTACACTAGGGACAGGGAGCTCCTACAATGAGCAGTTCTTC. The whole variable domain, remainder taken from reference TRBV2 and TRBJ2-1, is EPEVTQTPSHQVTQMGQEVILRCVPISNHLYFYWYRQILGQKVEFLVSFYNNEISEKSEIFDDQFSVERPDGSNFTLKIRSTKLEDSAMYFCASTLGTGSSYNEQFFGPGTRLTVL.

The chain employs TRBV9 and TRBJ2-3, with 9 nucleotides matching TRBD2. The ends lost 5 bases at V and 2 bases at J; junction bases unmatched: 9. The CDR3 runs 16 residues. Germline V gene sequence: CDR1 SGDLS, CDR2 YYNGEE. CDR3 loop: CASSQVAGGYTDTQYF. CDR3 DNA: TGTGCCAGCAGTCAGGTGGCGGGGGGGTACACAGATACGCAGTATTTT.

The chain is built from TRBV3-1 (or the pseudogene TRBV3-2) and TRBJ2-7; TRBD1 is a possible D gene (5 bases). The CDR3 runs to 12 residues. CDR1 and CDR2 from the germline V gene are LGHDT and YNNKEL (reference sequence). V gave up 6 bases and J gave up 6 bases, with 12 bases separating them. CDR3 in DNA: TGTGCCAGCAGGAACATTAGGGGCGAGCAGTACTTC. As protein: CASRNIRGEQYF.